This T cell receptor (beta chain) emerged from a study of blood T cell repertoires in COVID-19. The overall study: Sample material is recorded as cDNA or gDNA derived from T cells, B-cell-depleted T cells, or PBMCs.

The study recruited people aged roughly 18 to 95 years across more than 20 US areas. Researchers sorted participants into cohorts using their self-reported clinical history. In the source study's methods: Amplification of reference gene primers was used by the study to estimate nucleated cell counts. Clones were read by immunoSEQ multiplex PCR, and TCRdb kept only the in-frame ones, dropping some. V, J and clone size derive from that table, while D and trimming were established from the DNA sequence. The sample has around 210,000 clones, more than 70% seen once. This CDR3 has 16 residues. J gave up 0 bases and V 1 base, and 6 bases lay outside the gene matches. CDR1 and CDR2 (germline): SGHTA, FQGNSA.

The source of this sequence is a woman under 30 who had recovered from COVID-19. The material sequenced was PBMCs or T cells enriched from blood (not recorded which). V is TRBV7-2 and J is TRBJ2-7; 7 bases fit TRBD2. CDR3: CASSLEGTNPSYEQYF. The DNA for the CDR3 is TGTGCCAGCAGCTTAGAGGGGACTAACCCCTCCTACGAGCAGTACTTC.